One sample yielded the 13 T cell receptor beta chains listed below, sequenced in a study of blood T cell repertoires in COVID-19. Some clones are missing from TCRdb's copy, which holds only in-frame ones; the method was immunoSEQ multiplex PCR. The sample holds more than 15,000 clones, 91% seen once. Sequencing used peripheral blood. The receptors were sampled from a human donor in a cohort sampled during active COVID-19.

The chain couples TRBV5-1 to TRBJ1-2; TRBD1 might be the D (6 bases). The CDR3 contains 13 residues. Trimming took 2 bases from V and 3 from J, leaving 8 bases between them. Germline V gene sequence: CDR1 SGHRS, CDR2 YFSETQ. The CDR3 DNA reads TGCGCCAGCAGCTTTGCAGGGGACTATGGCTACACCTTC. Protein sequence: CASSFAGDYGYTF. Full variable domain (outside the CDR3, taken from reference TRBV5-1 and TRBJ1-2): KAGVTQTPRYLIKTRGQQVTLSCSPISGHRSVSWYQQTPGQGLQFLFEYFSETQRNKGNFPGRFSGRQFSNSRSEMNVSTLELGDSALYLCASSFAGDYGYTFGSGTRLTVV.

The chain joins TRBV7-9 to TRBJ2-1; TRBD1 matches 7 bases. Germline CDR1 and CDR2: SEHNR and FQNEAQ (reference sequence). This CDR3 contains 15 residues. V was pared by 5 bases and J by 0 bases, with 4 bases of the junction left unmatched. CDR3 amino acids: CASSEQGSSYNEQFF. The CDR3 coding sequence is TGTGCCAGCAGCGAACAGGGGAGCTCCTACAATGAGCAGTTCTTC.

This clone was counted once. CDR3: CASGALGDTQYF. The CDR3 DNA is TGTGCCAGTGGGGCGCTTGGAGATACGCAGTATTTT. V gene TRBV7-2 combines with J gene TRBJ2-3, with D maybe TRBD1 (5 bases). CDR1 and CDR2 (germline): SGHTA, FQGNSA. CDR3 length: 12 residues. V lost 9 bases, J lost 5 bases, and 12 bases lay in between. Full variable domain (rest looked up from reference TRBV7-2 and TRBJ2-3): GAGVSQSPSNKVTEKGKDVELRCDPISGHTALYWYRQSLGQGLEFLIYFQGNSAPDKSGLPSDRFSAERTGGSVSTLTIQRTQQEDSAVYLCASGALGDTQYFGPGTRLTVL.

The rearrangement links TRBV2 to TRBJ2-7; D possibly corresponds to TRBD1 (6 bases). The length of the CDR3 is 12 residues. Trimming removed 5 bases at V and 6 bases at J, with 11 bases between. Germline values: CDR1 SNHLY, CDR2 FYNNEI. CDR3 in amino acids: CASSSTGREQYV. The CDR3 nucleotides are TGTGCCAGCAGTTCCACAGGGCGCGAGCAGTACGTC.

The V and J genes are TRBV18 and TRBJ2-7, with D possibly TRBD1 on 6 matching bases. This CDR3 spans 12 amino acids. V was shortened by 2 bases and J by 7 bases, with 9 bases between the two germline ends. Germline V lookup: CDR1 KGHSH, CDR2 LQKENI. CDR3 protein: CASSPDRWEQYF. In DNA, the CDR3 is TGTGCCAGCTCACCAGACAGGTGGGAGCAGTACTTC.

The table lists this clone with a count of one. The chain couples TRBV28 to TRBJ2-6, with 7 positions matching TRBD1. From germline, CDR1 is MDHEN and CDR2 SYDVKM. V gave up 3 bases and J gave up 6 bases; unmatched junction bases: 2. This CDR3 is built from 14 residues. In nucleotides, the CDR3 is TGTGCCAGCAGTTTCCAGGGGGAGGCCAACGTCCTGACTTTC. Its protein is CASSFQGEANVLTF.

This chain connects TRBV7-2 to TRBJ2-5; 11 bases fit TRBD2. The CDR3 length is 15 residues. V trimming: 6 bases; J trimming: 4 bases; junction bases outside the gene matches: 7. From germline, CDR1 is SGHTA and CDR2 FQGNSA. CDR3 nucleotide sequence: TGTGCCAGCAGTTGGGTAGCGGGAGGGAGAGAGACCCAGTACTTC. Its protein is CASSWVAGGRETQYF.

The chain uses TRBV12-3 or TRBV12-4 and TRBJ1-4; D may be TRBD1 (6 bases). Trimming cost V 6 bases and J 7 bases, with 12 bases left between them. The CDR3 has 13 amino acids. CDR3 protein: CASRSDSPEKLFF. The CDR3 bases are TGTGCCAGCAGATCGGACAGCCCTGAAAAACTGTTTTTT.

The CDR3 region has the DNA TGTGCCAGCAGCTTAGGGCAGATAGGGAGCTATCAGCCCCAGCATTTT. Translation: CASSLGQIGSYQPQHF. J is TRBJ1-5 and V is TRBV7-8; D unclear. The CDR3 is made up of 16 amino acids. In germline, CDR1 is SGHVS, CDR2 FQNEAQ. Trimming pared 1 base from V and 5 bases from J, leaving 15 bases between.

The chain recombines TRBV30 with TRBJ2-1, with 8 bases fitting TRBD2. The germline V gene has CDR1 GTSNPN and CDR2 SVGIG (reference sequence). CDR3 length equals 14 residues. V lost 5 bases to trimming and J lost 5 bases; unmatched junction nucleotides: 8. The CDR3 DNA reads TGTGCCTGGCGGGGACTAGGGATAAACAATGAGCAGTTCTTC. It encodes CAWRGLGINNEQFF.

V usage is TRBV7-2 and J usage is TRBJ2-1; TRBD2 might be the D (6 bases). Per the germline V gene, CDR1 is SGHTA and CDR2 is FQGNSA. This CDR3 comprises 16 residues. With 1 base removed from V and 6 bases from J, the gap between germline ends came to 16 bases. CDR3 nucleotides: TGTGCCAGCAGCTTAGATTGCGGGACTGAGTGCAATGAGCAGTTCTTC. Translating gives CASSLDCGTECNEQFF.

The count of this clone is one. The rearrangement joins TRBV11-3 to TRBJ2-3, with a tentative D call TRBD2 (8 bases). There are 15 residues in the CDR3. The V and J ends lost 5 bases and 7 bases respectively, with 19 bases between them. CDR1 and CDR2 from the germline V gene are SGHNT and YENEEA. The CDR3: CASSAGTAGVNTQYF. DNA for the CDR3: TGTGCCAGCAGCGCGGGGACAGCGGGGGTGAATACGCAGTATTTT.

DNA for the CDR3: TGTGCCAGCAGCCTATTAGATCGCCTCTCCTATGGCTACACCTTC. Its translation is CASSLLDRLSYGYTF. The chain employs TRBV7-2 and TRBJ1-2; D is ambiguous. Germline CDR1 SGHTA, CDR2 FQGNSA. V was cut by 5 bases and J by 4 bases, with 17 bases left in between. The CDR3 is made up of 15 amino acids.